These 28 T cell receptor beta chains share one sample of origin, sequenced in a study of cytomegalovirus exposure and HLA in healthy donors. Primers for the PCR totalled 60 Vbeta and 13 Jbeta. Assay: immunoSEQ multiplex PCR; the TCRdb copy retains only in-frame clones and omits some. The data hold some 150,000 clones, with over 80% observed a single time. The sample was PBMCs. These receptor sequences come from a man in his forties in good health and CMV-seronegative.

This clone is a singleton in its sample. The V and J genes are TRBV29-1 and TRBJ1-2; possible D gene TRBD1, 5 bases. This CDR3 has 12 residues. CDR1 is SQVTM, CDR2 ANQGSEA, per germline. Deletions cut 4 bases from V and 3 bases from J, with 9 bases between. CDR3 sequence (DNA): TGCAGCGTTGGAAAAGGGGACTATGGCTACACCTTC. It encodes CSVGKGDYGYTF.

The chain couples TRBV19 to TRBJ2-3; the D gene is possibly TRBD2 (6 bases). The V gene lost 1 base and the J gene lost 1 base, with 9 bases spanning the gap. There are 15 residues in the CDR3. From germline, CDR1 is LNHDA and CDR2 SQIVND (reference sequence). The CDR3 spells CASSIGLARTDTQYF. The CDR3 nucleotides are TGTGCCAGTAGTATAGGGCTAGCGCGCACAGATACGCAGTATTTT.

This rearrangement joins TRBV4-3 to TRBJ2-1, with D possibly TRBD2 on 7 matching bases. Trimming took off 4 bases at V and 9 bases at J, with 19 bases between the two ends. Germline values: CDR1 LGHNA, CDR2 YSLEER. The CDR3 runs to 15 residues. For the CDR3, the DNA is TGCGCCAGCAGCCTTGTTGCCGCGGGGGCGGGTGAGCAGTTCTTC. It is translated as CASSLVAAGAGEQFF.

This clone was detected once. The V gene is TRBV5-5, the J gene TRBJ1-1; D remains ambiguous. The CDR3 contains 12 residues. Germline V gene sequence: CDR1 SGHKS, CDR2 YYEKEE (reference sequence). The germline V and J ends were trimmed by 0 bases and 8 bases, with 8 bases remaining between them. CDR3 loop: CASSLDESEAFF. CDR3 coding DNA: TGTGCCAGCAGCTTGGACGAGAGCGAAGCTTTCTTT.

The rearrangement uses TRBV5-4 and TRBJ2-7; TRBD2 matches 13 bases. The CDR3 runs 14 residues. The germline gives CDR1 SGHNT, CDR2 YYREEE (reference sequence). Germline trimming cut 4 bases from V and 6 bases from J; bases unmatched to any gene: 4. The CDR3 nucleotides read TGTGCCAGCAGCCCGGGGACTAGCGGGACCGAGCAGTACTTC. It specifies CASSPGTSGTEQYF.

J is TRBJ1-1 and V is TRBV28; perhaps TRBD1 as D (5 bases). CDR1 is MDHEN and CDR2 is SYDVKM in the germline V gene. Trimming took 7 bases from V and 5 from J, leaving 11 bases between them. The CDR3 is 12 residues long. The CDR3, as DNA: TGTGCCAGCACCTCGGGGGAGACTGAAGCTTTCTTT. This encodes CASTSGETEAFF.

The chain has TRBV28 and TRBJ1-2, with a tentative D call TRBD1 (6 bases). The CDR3 is made up of 15 amino acids. V lost 6 bases, J lost 4 bases, and 18 bases lay in between. The V gene's germline CDR1 is MDHEN and CDR2 SYDVKM. CDR3 nucleotide sequence: TGTGCCAGCAGGGAGGGAGGGGGAAGCGGCTATGGCTACACCTTC. The encoded protein is CASREGGGSGYGYTF.

This chain uses TRBV19 with TRBJ1-6; 9 bases line up with TRBD1. The V and J ends lost 3 bases and 6 bases, in that order; junction bases with no gene match: 6. Per the germline V gene, CDR1 is LNHDA and CDR2 is SQIVND (reference sequence). CDR3 length: 16 residues. CDR3 in DNA: TGTGCCAGTAGTATCCAACAGGGGGCGCCTAATTCACCCCTCCACTTT. This encodes CASSIQQGAPNSPLHF.

This clone showed up just a few times. CDR3 DNA sequence: TGTGCCAGCAGCTCTATGGGACTAGATTGGGGGACCCAGTACTTC. Protein sequence: CASSSMGLDWGTQYF. The chain joins TRBV5-6 to TRBJ2-5, with TRBD2 identical over 8 bases. Germline CDR1 reads SGHDT; CDR2 reads YYEEEE. The CDR3 length is 15 residues. The V gene end was trimmed by 3 bases and the J gene end by 7 bases; junction bases not matched to a gene: 11.

The chain recombines TRBV2 with TRBJ1-2; perhaps TRBD1 as D (6 bases). Trimming left V 4 bases short and J 6 bases short, with 21 bases between. The germline CDR1 and CDR2 sequences are SNHLY and FYNNEI. The CDR3 contains 16 residues. The CDR3: CASSVLDSYEGDGYTF. The CDR3 DNA reads TGTGCCAGCAGTGTACTAGACTCCTACGAGGGGGATGGCTACACCTTC.

Note on this clone: An end of the junction does not agree with germline; a read error may underlie this. The chain is built from TRBV7-9 and TRBJ1-1; D possibly corresponds to TRBD1 (5 bases). Germline assignment: CDR1 SEHNR and CDR2 FQNEAQ (reference sequence). This CDR3 region has 13 residues. DNA for the CDR3: TGTTCCAGCAGCCTTACAGGGAACACTGAAGCTTTCTTT. Translation gives CSSSLTGNTEAFF.

The chain is built from TRBV9 and TRBJ1-6; the match to TRBD1 covers 8 bases. The CDR3 totals 14 residues. From germline, CDR1 is SGDLS and CDR2 YYNGEE. After removal of 6 bases from V and 10 bases from J, the junction contained 9 bases not matched to a gene. CDR3 in DNA: TGTGCCAGCAATGGGGACAGGTCGGGGTCACCCCTCCACTTT. The encoded protein is CASNGDRSGSPLHF.

The chain has TRBV29-1 and TRBJ1-1; maybe TRBD1 (5 bases). V was cut by 5 bases and J by 0 bases, with 13 bases left in between. The CDR3 length is 14 residues. Germline loops: CDR1 SQVTM, CDR2 ANQGSEA. The CDR3: CSVSGAGLNTEAFF. Here the CDR3 DNA reads TGCAGCGTTTCCGGTGCGGGACTGAACACTGAAGCTTTCTTT.

This clone was seen a single time. The chain employs TRBV5-1 and TRBJ2-5; TRBD2 matches at 9 bases. The CDR3 spans 15 residues. Losses at the gene ends were 1 base for V and 1 base for J; bases not matched to a gene: 2. In germline, CDR1 is SGHRS, CDR2 YFSETQ. In nucleotides, the CDR3 is TGCGCCAGCAGCTTGAGACTAGCGGTCCAAGAGACCCAGTACTTC. Translating it yields CASSLRLAVQETQYF.

This chain joins TRBV6-1 and TRBJ1-5; TRBD1 is a possible D gene (5 bases). CDR1 and CDR2 (germline): MNHNS, SASEGT. The CDR3 has 13 residues. V lost 1 base and J 9 bases, leaving 10 bases between the germline ends. CDR3 residues: CASSEGGGWPQHF. CDR3 nucleotides: TGTGCCAGCAGTGAAGGGGGCGGATGGCCCCAGCATTTT.

This clone has only one observation. The chain links TRBV7-3 to TRBJ2-3, with TRBD1 as a possible D gene (5 bases). Trimming pared 2 bases from V and 2 bases from J, leaving 11 bases between. The CDR3 runs 15 residues. Germline-derived CDR1 and CDR2 are SGHTA and FQGTGA. CDR3 in amino acids: CASSLQGSTTDTQYF. The DNA of the CDR3 is TGTGCCAGCAGCTTACAGGGATCCACCACAGATACGCAGTATTTT.

This clone was seen once. V and J are TRBV5-4 and TRBJ2-1; 13 bases agree with TRBD2. Looked up from germline, CDR1 is SGHNT and CDR2 is YYREEE (reference sequence). The CDR3 consists of 17 residues. V lost 4 bases, J lost 2 bases, and 6 bases stayed unmatched. DNA for the CDR3: TGTGCCAGCAGCCCCCCGGGACTAGCGGGGACCTACAATGAGCAGTTCTTC. Protein: CASSPPGLAGTYNEQFF.

CDR3 coding DNA: TGTGCCAGCAGGACACCGGGACTAGCGGGCTTCTACAATGAGCAGTTCTTC. This codes for CASRTPGLAGFYNEQFF. The gene calls are TRBV28 and TRBJ2-1, with 12 nucleotides matching TRBD2. There are 17 residues in the CDR3. J was trimmed by 3 bases and V by 6 bases; bases with no gene match: 9. Germline CDR1 and CDR2: MDHEN and SYDVKM.

The chain uses TRBV19 and TRBJ2-5, with 7 bases fitting TRBD1. Germline CDR1 reads LNHDA; CDR2 reads SQIVND (reference sequence). V lost 5 bases, J lost 4 bases, and 7 bases stayed unmatched. The CDR3 spans 14 residues. Written as DNA, the CDR3 is TGTGCCAGTAGTCGACAGGGTTTGTCAGAGACCCAGTACTTC. This codes for CASSRQGLSETQYF.

The V call is TRBV7-2, the J call TRBJ2-1; D uncertain. V lost 2 bases, J lost 10 bases, and 18 bases lay in between. Germline V gene data show CDR1 as SGHTA and CDR2 as FQGNSA. The CDR3 length is 15 residues. The CDR3 coding sequence is TGTGCCAGCAGCTTAAATCTAAACGGCGGTTTAGAGCAGTTCTTC. Its protein is CASSLNLNGGLEQFF.

The rearrangement links TRBV10-3 to TRBJ2-3; 9 nucleotides agree with TRBD1. The trim removed 7 bases at V and 4 bases at J, leaving 6 bases unmatched. Germline V gene lookup returns CDR1 ENHRY and CDR2 SYGVKD. CDR3 length equals 14 residues. The CDR3, as DNA: TGTGCCATCAAGGGACAGGGTTTCGCAGATACGCAGTATTTT. Its translation is CAIKGQGFADTQYF.

The rearrangement joins TRBV7-2 to TRBJ2-7; 8 positions agree with TRBD2. The CDR3 covers 13 residues. Germline V gives CDR1 SGHTA, CDR2 FQGNSA. Unmatched junction bases numbered 3, after V lost 5 bases and J lost 3 bases. CDR3 region: CASSPGLVYEQYF. In DNA, the CDR3 is TGTGCCAGCAGCCCGGGACTAGTCTACGAGCAGTACTTC.

This rearrangement joins TRBV25-1 to TRBJ1-1; D call uncertain. The CDR3 length is 13 residues. The V gene lost 9 bases and the J gene lost 3 bases, with 14 bases spanning the gap. From germline, CDR1 is MGHDK and CDR2 SYGVNS. CDR3 nucleotides: TGTGCCAGTAGAAAAACGGGAGACACTGAAGCTTTCTTT. It codes for CASRKTGDTEAFF. The variable domain in full, completed from reference TRBV25-1 and TRBJ1-1, reads EADIYQTPRYLVIGTGKKITLECSQTMGHDKMYWYQQDPGMELHLIHYSYGVNSTEKGDLSSESTVSRIRTEHFPLTLESARPSHTSQYLCASRKTGDTEAFFGQGTRLTVV.

The CDR3 loop reads CASSVQGAVGTGELFF. The CDR3 DNA sequence: TGTGCCAGCAGCGTACAGGGGGCGGTGGGGACCGGGGAGCTGTTTTTT. The chain is built from TRBV13 and TRBJ2-2; 9 bases fit TRBD1. Per the germline V gene, CDR1 is PRHDT and CDR2 is FYEKMQ (reference sequence). V was clipped by 5 bases and J by 5 bases; unmatched bases: 9. This CDR3 is built from 16 residues.

The V gene is TRBV5-5, the J gene TRBJ2-7, with a weak D call TRBD2 (6 bases). Germline CDR1 and CDR2: SGHKS and YYEKEE (reference sequence). Between the trimmed V and J ends, which lost 2 bases and 1 base, there was a span of 16 bases. There are 16 residues in the CDR3. The CDR3: CASSFEEGRWSYEQYF. CDR3 nucleotide sequence: TGTGCCAGCAGCTTTGAGGAGGGGAGGTGGTCCTACGAGCAGTACTTC. Full variable domain (outside the CDR3, taken from reference TRBV5-5 and TRBJ2-7): DAGVTQSPTHLIKTRGQQVTLRCSPISGHKSVSWYQQVLGQGPQFIFQYYEKEERGRGNFPDRFSARQFPNYSSELNVNALLLGDSALYLCASSFEEGRWSYEQYFGPGTRLTVT.

The genes are TRBV7-8 and TRBJ1-5, with a tentative D call TRBD1 (6 bases). The CDR3 is 14 residues long. Germline loops: CDR1 SGHVS, CDR2 FQNEAQ. V was cut by 3 bases and J by 4 bases, with 10 bases left in between. The CDR3 nucleotides read TGTGCCAGCAGCTTCGTCGACAGGAATCAGCCCCAGCATTTT. This translates into CASSFVDRNQPQHF.

The gene calls are TRBV29-1 and TRBJ2-1, with D possibly matching TRBD2 (5 bases). CDR1 is SQVTM and CDR2 is ANQGSEA in the germline V gene. Trimming pared 3 bases from V and 9 bases from J, leaving 18 bases between. CDR3 length: 14 amino acids. The CDR3 loop is CSVEAFAEAGEQFF. CDR3 in DNA: TGCAGCGTTGAGGCATTCGCGGAGGCTGGTGAGCAGTTCTTC.

The CDR3, as DNA: TGTGCCAGCAGTTTATCGGTTACAGGGAATAATTCACCCCTCCACTTT. Encoded protein: CASSLSVTGNNSPLHF. This chain links TRBV27 with TRBJ1-6; D perhaps matches TRBD1 (6 bases). The CDR3 is made up of 16 amino acids. Trimming stripped 0 bases from V and 5 bases from J, with 11 bases between. Germline V lookup: CDR1 MNHEY, CDR2 SMNVEV (reference sequence).